This TCR beta chain was recorded in a study (TCRdb year 2016). CDR1 and CDR2 are read off the germline V gene as SGHTA and FQGTGA. The CDR3 numbers 15 residues from cysteine through phenylalanine. The kept DNA is CDR3 alone, 45 bases in frame from the first base. Germline trimming amounts to 8 bases on V and 10 bases on J, with 16 as the count of junction bases outside the gene matches. This clonotype was seen only a few times. It lacks a known antigen. No much larger clonotype is one base removed from it; base qualities were not supplied. Library prep was done by RT-PCR. The sequencer listed for this sample is Illumina MiSeq. TCRdb reanalyzed the raw reads on its own, using fastp at Q25 for trimming and MiXCR for clone calling, and kept in-frame beta chains. Every CDR3 protein is listed once, alongside the most common genes and DNA of its rows. In all, the sample holds more than 550,000 distinct CDR3 sequences, and 14% of those were seen once. Clones ranked in the top ten supply about 3.6% of the sample.

This chain joins TRBV7-3 to TRBJ2-1, with 8 bases aligning to TRBD2. This TCR was sampled from a female donor in good health, serving as a healthy control. The sequencing sample was made of memory CD4+ T cells from blood. The DNA reads TGTGCCAGCGCGGGGGGCGGGGGTCCCTTTGGGGAGCAGTTCTTC. The encoded protein is CASAGGGGPFGEQFF.